This passage covers 17 T cell receptor beta chains from one sample sequenced in a study of CD8 T cells in ankylosing spondylitis. Study-wide results and limits: One TCR beta motif, made up of roughly 8 highly homologous variants, appeared characteristic of ankylosing spondylitis blood.

Their antigen targets remain unknown. TCRdb independently ran MiXCR on the 5' RACE reads; one entry per CDR3 protein. Of under 850,000 distinct CDR3 sequences in the sample, about 20% are singletons; the top ten hold about 19%. The sample consisted of blood, either unsorted or a sorted T cell fraction (not recorded which). The receptor source for this set is a male donor with ankylosing spondylitis.

This clonotype was observed a handful of times. This chain links TRBV29-1 with TRBJ1-4; perhaps TRBD1 as D (5 bases). The CDR3 is 12 amino acids. V was pared by 7 bases and J by 7 bases, with 13 bases between. Germline loops: CDR1 SQVTM, CDR2 ANQGSEA. The CDR3 DNA reads TGCAGCGCAAGGGGTATTGGTGAAAAACTGTTTTTT. It codes for CSARGIGEKLFF.

This chain connects TRBV30 to TRBJ2-7; 10 nucleotides agree with TRBD1. After removal of 5 bases from V and 2 bases from J, the junction contained 6 bases not matched to a gene. The length of the CDR3 is 14 residues. Germline CDR1 GTSNPN, CDR2 SVGIG (reference sequence). In DNA, the CDR3 is TGTGCCTGGGTCCCCGGACAGGGGGCCTACGAGCAGTACTTC. This encodes CAWVPGQGAYEQYF. Based on the CDR3 plus reference TRBV30 and TRBJ2-7, the full variable domain is SQTIHQWPATLVQPVGSPLSLECTVEGTSNPNLYWYRQAAGRGLQLLFYSVGIGQISSEVPQNLSASRPQDRQFILSSKKLLLSDSGFYLCAWVPGQGAYEQYFGPGTRLTVT.

This chain links TRBV2 with TRBJ2-5; D is ambiguous. With 8 bases removed from V and 3 bases from J, the gap between germline ends came to 10 bases. Germline CDR1 SNHLY, CDR2 FYNNEI. The CDR3 runs 12 residues. The CDR3 DNA follows: TGTGCCAGCGGAAACAGAAAAGAGACCCAGTACTTC. It specifies CASGNRKETQYF.

This clonotype occurred many times. This chain connects TRBV5-1 to TRBJ1-6; TRBD1 agrees at 8 bases. The CDR3 extends over 15 amino acids. The germline V gene has CDR1 SGHRS and CDR2 YFSETQ. V gave up 3 bases and J gave up 8 bases; unmatched junction bases: 7. The CDR3: CASSSGTGLHSPLHF. The DNA for the CDR3 is TGCGCCAGCAGCTCGGGGACAGGCCTCCATTCACCCCTCCACTTT.

This clonotype was observed a few times. V and J are TRBV29-1 and TRBJ2-7, with D perhaps being TRBD1 or TRBD2 (5 bases each). The V and J ends lost 0 bases and 2 bases respectively, with 20 bases between them. CDR3 size: 17 residues. Germline V gene data show CDR1 as SQVTM and CDR2 as ANQGSEA. The CDR3 DNA sequence: TGCAGCGTTGAAGATCCCTCAGGGAAGGGACCTACCTACGAGCAGTACTTC. Its translation is CSVEDPSGKGPTYEQYF.

Written as DNA, the CDR3 is TGTGCCAGCAGCTTAGTGGAGGCAGATACGCAGTATTTT. This codes for CASSLVEADTQYF. The genes are TRBV7-3 and TRBJ2-3; a weak D match, TRBD2 (5 bases). The germline V and J ends were trimmed by 2 bases and 4 bases, with 7 bases remaining between them. CDR1 is SGHTA, CDR2 FQGTGA, per germline. CDR3 length equals 13 residues.

In its sample, this clonotype was seen a few times. The V gene is TRBV12-3 or TRBV12-4, the J gene TRBJ2-3; weak D call: TRBD2 (6 bases). The CDR3 sequence is 14 residues long. V was pared by 6 bases and J by 3 bases, with 13 bases between. CDR3 protein: CASSPARGTDTQYF. CDR3 nucleotides: TGTGCCAGCAGCCCGGCACGGGGGACAGATACGCAGTATTTT.

V usage is TRBV4-3 and J usage is TRBJ1-4; D unresolved. The germline V and J ends were trimmed by 0 bases and 4 bases, with 9 bases remaining between them. This CDR3 spans 15 amino acids. Per the germline V gene, CDR1 is LGHNA and CDR2 is YSLEER. CDR3 in DNA: TGCGCCAGCAGCCAAGAGCCTCGGGGTAATGAAAAACTGTTTTTT. It yields the protein CASSQEPRGNEKLFF.

The V call is TRBV7-3, the J call TRBJ2-2; D uncertain. Germline lookup yields CDR1 SGHTA and CDR2 FQGTGA. This CDR3 is built from 15 residues. V lost 1 base to trimming and J lost 4 bases, with 10 bases between them. The CDR3 DNA is TGTGCCAGCAGCTTAAGAGGCGGTGCCACCGGGGAGCTGTTTTTT. This codes for CASSLRGGATGELFF.

The chain is built from TRBV29-1 and TRBJ2-5; TRBD1 might be the D (5 bases). CDR1 is SQVTM, CDR2 ANQGSEA, per germline. V lost 0 bases and J 9 bases, leaving 23 bases between the germline ends. The CDR3 has 16 residues. CDR3 loop: CSVEDSDLGPGSAQYF. The CDR3 nucleotides are TGCAGCGTTGAAGATTCAGATTTGGGCCCAGGGTCGGCCCAGTACTTC.

This clonotype was observed a handful of times. The chain links TRBV4-2 to TRBJ2-3; D is unclear. CDR1 and CDR2 from the germline V gene are LGHNA and YNFKEQ. CDR3 length: 15 residues. The germline V and J ends were trimmed by 3 bases and 3 bases, with 13 bases remaining between them. CDR3 sequence reads: CASSHESRETDTQYF. DNA for the CDR3: TGTGCCAGCAGCCACGAGAGTAGAGAGACAGATACGCAGTATTTT.

Only a few counts were recorded for this clonotype. The chain uses TRBV28 and TRBJ1-2; D not certain. The ends were cut back, 2 bases at V and 8 bases at J, with 12 bases in the middle. Germline assignment: CDR1 MDHEN and CDR2 SYDVKM. The CDR3 runs to 13 residues. CDR3 in amino acids: CASSLALTGGYTF. The DNA for the CDR3 is TGTGCCAGCAGTTTAGCCCTCACGGGAGGCTACACCTTC.

The chain uses TRBV7-3 and TRBJ2-7; either TRBD1 or TRBD2 may supply D (5 bases each). The CDR3 is 15 amino acids. Germline CDR1 and CDR2: SGHTA and FQGTGA. V was pared by 5 bases and J by 3 bases, with 17 bases between. The CDR3, as DNA: TGTGCCAGCAGCCAATTCCCGGGACCGGACTACGAGCAGTACTTC. Translating it yields CASSQFPGPDYEQYF.

This clonotype was counted a few times. This chain connects TRBV4-2 to TRBJ1-4, with no clear D. Germline values: CDR1 LGHNA, CDR2 YNFKEQ. The CDR3 length is 14 residues. Trimming removed 2 bases from V and 4 bases from J, with 8 bases in between. The CDR3 region is CASSQWVGNEKLFF. The CDR3 nucleotides read TGTGCCAGCAGCCAATGGGTGGGTAATGAAAAACTGTTTTTT.

This clonotype showed up just a few times. The gene calls are TRBV3-1 and TRBJ2-1, with 8 bases that match TRBD2. Trimming removed 1 base from V and 7 bases from J; junction bases left unmatched: 3. Germline V gene lookup returns CDR1 LGHDT and CDR2 YNNKEL (reference sequence). The CDR3 consists of 14 residues. Here the CDR3 DNA reads TGTGCCAGCAGCCAAGCGGGACTAGTAAATGAGCAGTTCTTC. Protein: CASSQAGLVNEQFF.

The V gene is TRBV24-1, the J gene TRBJ2-1; TRBD2 aligns across 14 bases. The CDR3 length is 21 residues. The J segment lost 7 bases and the V segment lost 4 bases, leaving 20 bases of the junction unmatched. Germline V gene sequence: CDR1 KGHDR, CDR2 SFDVKD. The CDR3 region is CATSDASWGSGLAGGRNEQFF. In DNA, the CDR3 is TGTGCCACCAGTGACGCCTCTTGGGGGAGCGGACTAGCGGGAGGACGAAATGAGCAGTTCTTC.

This clonotype was seen a few times. The chain employs TRBV7-2 and TRBJ2-1, with D perhaps matching TRBD1 (5 bases). The V gene lost 3 bases and the J gene lost 15 bases, with 18 bases spanning the gap. This CDR3 has 13 residues. Germline V CDR1 and CDR2: SGHTA, FQGNSA. As DNA, the CDR3 is TGTGCCAGCAGCTTGGTTCAGGGTACGGTCAGGTTCTTC. As protein: CASSLVQGTVRFF.